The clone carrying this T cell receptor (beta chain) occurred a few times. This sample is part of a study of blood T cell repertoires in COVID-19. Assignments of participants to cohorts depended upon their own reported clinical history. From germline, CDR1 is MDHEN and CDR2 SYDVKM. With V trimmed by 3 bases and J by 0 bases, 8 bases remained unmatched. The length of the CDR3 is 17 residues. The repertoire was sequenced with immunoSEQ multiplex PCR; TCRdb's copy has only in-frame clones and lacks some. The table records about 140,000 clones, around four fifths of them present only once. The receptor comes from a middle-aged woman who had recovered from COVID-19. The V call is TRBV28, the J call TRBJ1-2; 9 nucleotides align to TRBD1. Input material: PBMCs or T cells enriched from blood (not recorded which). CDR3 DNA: TGTGCCAGCAGTTTGGGGGACAGGGTAAAGGCTAACTATGGCTACACCTTC. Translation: CASSLGDRVKANYGYTF.